This T cell receptor beta chain comes out of a study of CD8+CD57+ T cells in acquired aplastic anemia. Across the study: CD4+ and CD8+ cells, once sorted, gave DNA averaging about 3 ug.

This clonotype was counted between two and nine times. Its antigen is as yet unknown. There are 13 residues in the CDR3. The V and J ends lost 5 bases and 0 bases, in that order; junction bases with no gene match: 2. Per the germline V gene, CDR1 is DFQATT and CDR2 is SNEGSKA (reference sequence). Overall study findings and caveats: Patients and controls had CD8+ Simpson's diversity values that were not significantly distinct.

Genomic DNA, serving as template, underwent TCR beta VDJ and CDR3 profiling. TCRdb processed the reads anew with MiXCR; each CDR3 protein has one entry. The sample consists of about 210,000 distinct CDR3 sequences, around 60% of them appearing once. The TCR was taken from a human donor in good health. Specimen: sorted CD4+, CD8+, or CD8+CD57+ T cells (not recorded which) from PBMCs. The chain uses TRBV20-1 and TRBJ2-3, with 7 bases lining up with TRBD2. The CDR3 nucleotides read TGCAGTGCTCCTAGCGGTAGCACAGATACGCAGTATTTT. It translates to CSAPSGSTDTQYF.